The next 19 T cell receptor beta chains were all read from a single sample in a study of human T cells and chemical hapten exposure. MiXCR, run by TCRdb on the RACE reads, gives a single entry per CDR3 protein. Among 60,000 to 70,000 distinct CDR3 sequences listed, 11% were seen once. Time point indicated: pre-sensitization, week 0. Stated treatment: therapeutic diphenylcyclopropenone sensitization with weekly scalp DPC. The source material was whole blood, sampled in connection with sensitization to the hapten diphenylcyclopropenone (DPC). These receptors were collected from a woman in her forties or fifties with alopecia areata. Some clones in this sample may be carry-over from other donors' samples.

This chain connects TRBV6-6 to TRBJ2-1; 9 nucleotides agree with TRBD1. Germline assignment: CDR1 MNHNY and CDR2 SVGAGI (reference sequence). Trimming took 5 bases from V and 3 from J; bases not matched to a gene: 8. There are 16 residues in the CDR3. The CDR3 here is CASSGRDRVFYNEQFF. The DNA for the CDR3 is TGTGCCAGCAGTGGCCGGGACAGGGTCTTCTACAATGAGCAGTTCTTC.

V and J are TRBV5-1 and TRBJ2-3; the D gene could be TRBD1 or TRBD2 (5 bases each). Germline CDR1 is SGHRS and CDR2 is YFSETQ. The CDR3 sequence is 15 residues long. Trimming pared 3 bases from V and 6 bases from J, leaving 17 bases between. CDR3 in amino acids: CASSSRDGRMDTQYF. CDR3 in DNA: TGCGCCAGCAGCTCAAGGGACGGACGAATGGATACGCAGTATTTT.

This clonotype was counted at least ten times. The V and J genes are TRBV7-9 and TRBJ2-3; possible D gene TRBD1, 6 bases. This CDR3 region has 15 residues. Trimming shortened V by 5 bases and J by 2 bases, and 14 bases separated the two germline ends. Germline loops: CDR1 SEHNR, CDR2 FQNEAQ (reference sequence). The CDR3 coding sequence is TGTGCCAGCAGCAGACAGGCCCTTAACACAGATACGCAGTATTTT. It is translated as CASSRQALNTDTQYF. Variable domain in full (rest from reference TRBV7-9 and TRBJ2-3): DTGVSQNPRHKITKRGQNVTFRCDPISEHNRLYWYRQTLGQGPEFLTYFQNEAQLEKSRLLSDRFSAERPKGSFSTLEIQRTEQGDSAMYLCASSRQALNTDTQYFGPGTRLTVL.

This clonotype was recorded many times. V and J are TRBV7-8 and TRBJ1-5; 7 positions match TRBD1. The V gene end was trimmed by 5 bases and the J gene end by 6 bases; junction bases not matched to a gene: 7. Per the germline V gene, CDR1 is SGHVS and CDR2 is FQNEAQ. The CDR3 contains 14 residues. For the CDR3, the DNA is TGTGCCAGCAGCCCCATGACAGGGAGTCAGCCCCAGCATTTT. This codes for CASSPMTGSQPQHF.

This clonotype has at least ten counts. This chain uses TRBV21-1 with TRBJ2-7. TRBV21-1 is a pseudogene. This CDR3 has 14 amino acids. Here the CDR3 reads CASSRDPISYEQYF. The CDR3 bases are TGTGCCAGCAGCAGAGATCCTATCTCCTACGAGCAGTACTTC.

This clonotype was seen a handful of times. The chain joins TRBV9 to TRBJ2-3; the D call may be TRBD1 or TRBD2 (5 bases each). CDR1 and CDR2 from the germline V gene are SGDLS and YYNGEE. The CDR3 runs to 14 residues. V gave up 2 bases and J gave up 7 bases, with 14 bases separating them. The CDR3 coding sequence is TGTGCCAGCAGCGTTGGGACCGAGGCTCATACGCAGTATTTT. Translation gives CASSVGTEAHTQYF.

The sample holds many counts of this clonotype. The chain employs TRBV28 and TRBJ1-1; D may be TRBD1 (5 bases). The V gene's germline CDR1 is MDHEN and CDR2 SYDVKM. The CDR3 is made up of 12 amino acids. V was trimmed by 7 bases and J by 5 bases, leaving 11 bases between them. CDR3 region: CASNPGPTEAFF. CDR3 in DNA: TGTGCCAGCAACCCGGGGCCAACTGAAGCTTTCTTT.

The sample holds many counts of this clonotype. The rearrangement links TRBV11-2 to TRBJ1-2; 7 nucleotides agree with TRBD1. V lost 5 bases, J lost 3 bases, and 3 bases stayed unmatched. CDR1 and CDR2 (germline): SGHAT, FQNNGV. CDR3 size: 13 residues. The CDR3 loop is CASSEQGYYGYTF. As DNA, the CDR3 is TGTGCCAGCAGCGAACAGGGGTACTATGGCTACACCTTC.

The J gene is TRBJ2-1, the V gene TRBV28; D is unclear. The CDR3 sequence is 14 residues long. CDR1 is MDHEN and CDR2 is SYDVKM in the germline V gene. V was shortened by 2 bases and J by 7 bases, with 12 bases between the two germline ends. The CDR3, as DNA: TGTGCCAGCAGTTTACTAATTAATTGGAATGAGCAGTTCTTC. Protein product: CASSLLINWNEQFF.

This clonotype was observed many times. The chain employs TRBV20-1 and TRBJ2-1; TRBD2 aligns across 9 bases. There are 15 residues in the CDR3. Germline CDR1 DFQATT, CDR2 SNEGSKA (reference sequence). V lost 3 bases to trimming and J lost 0 bases; unmatched junction nucleotides: 3. Here the CDR3 DNA reads TGCAGTGCTAGGGGTAGCGGGGGCTCCTACAATGAGCAGTTCTTC. It translates to CSARGSGGSYNEQFF.

This clonotype was seen at least ten times. The V gene is TRBV24-1, the J gene TRBJ2-3; D not resolved. V was shortened by 6 bases and J by 0 bases, with 6 bases between the two germline ends. The CDR3 sequence is 13 residues long. In germline, CDR1 is KGHDR, CDR2 SFDVKD. CDR3 in DNA: TGTGCCACCAGTATCGGCAGCACAGATACGCAGTATTTT. The encoded protein is CATSIGSTDTQYF.

At least ten counts were recorded for this clonotype. The rearrangement uses TRBV2 and TRBJ2-2; TRBD1 might be the D (6 bases). The V and J ends lost 7 bases and 3 bases respectively, with 12 bases between them. CDR1 is SNHLY, CDR2 FYNNEI, per germline. The CDR3 runs to 14 residues. DNA of the CDR3: TGTGCCAGCATAAGGGGGTTCGACACCGGGGAGCTGTTTTTT. This gives the protein CASIRGFDTGELFF.

This rearrangement joins TRBV20-1 to TRBJ2-3, with 8 bases that match TRBD2. V trimming: 6 bases; J trimming: 4 bases; junction bases outside the gene matches: 9. Per the germline V gene, CDR1 is DFQATT and CDR2 is SNEGSKA (reference sequence). The CDR3 contains 14 residues. DNA for the CDR3: TGCAGTGCGTACTGGGCGGGAGGATCAGATACGCAGTATTTT. Translated, it gives CSAYWAGGSDTQYF.

In nucleotides, the CDR3 is TGTGCCAGCAGACTTGGACCCAGCAGCCGCGGCTACACCTTC. Protein sequence: CASRLGPSSRGYTF. The chain recombines TRBV6-5 with TRBJ1-2, with no clear D. The length of the CDR3 is 14 residues. Germline-derived CDR1 and CDR2 are MNHEY and SVGAGI. Trimming removed 6 bases from V and 8 bases from J, with 19 bases in between.

This clonotype has only a few counts. V and J are TRBV28 and TRBJ1-2; D uncertain. V was clipped by 6 bases and J by 2 bases, with 4 bases between them. Germline-derived CDR1 and CDR2 are MDHEN and SYDVKM. There are 11 residues in the CDR3. The CDR3 region is CASRQNYGYTF. DNA for the CDR3: TGTGCCAGCAGGCAAAACTATGGCTACACCTTC.

The chain is built from TRBV10-3 and TRBJ2-7; 9 bases are a match to TRBD1. The CDR3 runs to 14 residues. Trimming removed 6 bases from V and 4 bases from J; junction bases left unmatched: 7. Germline CDR1 reads ENHRY; CDR2 reads SYGVKD. CDR3 loop: CAIRRQGEFYEQYF. The CDR3 nucleotides are TGTGCCATCAGGCGACAGGGGGAGTTTTACGAGCAGTACTTC.

The chain joins TRBV10-3 to TRBJ1-3; 7 bases match TRBD1. Germline V CDR1 and CDR2: ENHRY, SYGVKD. The CDR3 has 15 amino acids. With 3 bases clipped from V and 3 bases from J, the junction kept 5 bases outside the gene matches. The CDR3 sequence is CAISERTGLGNTIYF. The CDR3 bases are TGTGCCATCAGTGAAAGGACAGGCCTTGGAAACACCATATATTTT.

This clonotype was picked up one time. A clone one base away is much larger, so this may be a read error. The chain has TRBV3-1 and TRBJ2-1; TRBD2 matches 10 bases. Germline CDR1 reads LGHDT; CDR2 reads YNNKEL (reference sequence). The CDR3 contains 18 residues. CDR3 amino acids: CARSQRTSGESSYNEQFF. CDR3 nucleotide sequence: TGTGCCAGAAGCCAACGAACTAGCGGGGAGAGCTCCTACAATGAGCAGTTCTTC.

This clonotype has a single count. V and J are TRBV6-5 and TRBJ1-5, with 7 bases lining up with TRBD1. Germline V lookup: CDR1 MNHEY, CDR2 SVGAGI. The CDR3 is made up of 15 amino acids. V shed 2 bases, J shed 4 bases, and the junction held 5 bases outside the gene matches. The CDR3 nucleotides are TGTGCCAGCAGTTACCGGGGACAGATTAATCAGCCCCAGCATTTT. Protein: CASSYRGQINQPQHF.